Each of the 26 T cell receptor beta chains below was sequenced from the same sample in a study of CD8 T cells in ankylosing spondylitis. TCRdb reanalysed the 5' RACE reads using MiXCR and keeps one entry per CDR3 protein. The repertoire consists of roughly 200,000 distinct CDR3 sequences, with about a quarter occurring once and the leading ten covering about 6.2%. The sequenced sample consisted of blood, either unsorted or a sorted T cell fraction (not recorded which). These receptors were taken from a male donor with ankylosing spondylitis or in good health (not recorded which).

This clonotype was seen at least ten times. The chain links TRBV3-1 to TRBJ2-1, with D unclear. Trimming removed 0 bases at V and 9 bases at J, with 9 bases between. The CDR3 totals 13 residues. CDR1 and CDR2 (germline): LGHDT, YNNKEL (reference sequence). The CDR3 is CASSQDSLGEQFF. The DNA of the CDR3 is TGTGCCAGCAGCCAAGACAGTCTGGGTGAGCAGTTCTTC.

This clonotype showed up many times. The V and J genes are TRBV12-3 or TRBV12-4 and TRBJ1-4, with TRBD1 as a possible D gene (5 bases). Trimming shortened V by 8 bases and J by 0 bases, and 10 bases separated the two germline ends. This CDR3 has 14 residues. The CDR3 coding sequence is TGTGCCAGCCCGGGGGTGCCAACTAATGAAAAACTGTTTTTT. Amino acid sequence: CASPGVPTNEKLFF.

This clonotype was found a few times. V usage is TRBV6-5 and J usage is TRBJ2-1; D possibly corresponds to TRBD1 (5 bases). The germline V and J ends were trimmed by 9 bases and 10 bases, with 13 bases remaining between them. Germline-derived CDR1 and CDR2 are MNHEY and SVGAGI. This CDR3 is 11 amino acids long. CDR3 loop: CASQGSGEQFF. In nucleotides, the CDR3 is TGTGCCAGTCAGGGAAGTGGGGAGCAGTTCTTC.

This clonotype was detected a few times. This chain connects TRBV7-9 to TRBJ2-3, with D unclear. Germline values: CDR1 SEHNR, CDR2 FQNEAQ (reference sequence). The CDR3 runs 14 residues. The germline V and J ends were trimmed by 2 bases and 1 base, with 7 bases remaining between them. For the CDR3, the DNA is TGTGCCAGCAGCTTAATATCAGGCACAGATACGCAGTATTTT. Amino acids: CASSLISGTDTQYF.

This clonotype was seen at least ten times. The V gene is TRBV7-2, the J gene TRBJ2-3; unclear D gene. Germline V gene sequence: CDR1 SGHTA, CDR2 FQGNSA. This CDR3 spans 15 amino acids. V was clipped by 7 bases and J by 0 bases, with 14 bases between them. CDR3 in DNA: TGTGCCAGCAAAGGACGCGCGCCTAGCACAGATACGCAGTATTTT. Translation: CASKGRAPSTDTQYF.

This clonotype was counted a few times. The chain couples TRBV6-5 to TRBJ2-7, with D possibly matching TRBD1 (5 bases). Trimming shortened V by 2 bases and J by 3 bases, and 11 bases separated the two germline ends. CDR1 is MNHEY, CDR2 SVGAGI, per germline. The CDR3 is 14 amino acids. CDR3 coding DNA: TGTGCCAGCAGTTACCGTGCCAGGGACTACGAGCAGTACTTC. This sequence encodes CASSYRARDYEQYF.

The V gene is TRBV12-3 or TRBV12-4, the J gene TRBJ2-7; D is undetermined. The CDR3 covers 14 residues. V was cut by 4 bases and J by 2 bases, with 12 bases left in between. CDR3 sequence reads: CASSSAGSTYEQYF. Here the CDR3 DNA reads TGTGCCAGCAGTTCCGCCGGAAGTACCTACGAGCAGTACTTC.

CDR3 in amino acids: CASSYGGSTGNTIYF. The CDR3 DNA reads as TGTGCCAGCAGTTATGGCGGCAGTACTGGAAACACCATATATTTT. V usage is TRBV6-5 and J usage is TRBJ1-3; no firm D call. Trimming removed 3 bases from V and 2 bases from J, with 11 bases in between. The CDR3 runs 15 residues. Per the germline V gene, CDR1 is MNHEY and CDR2 is SVGAGI.

This sequence joins TRBV7-2 and TRBJ2-3; D ambiguous. This CDR3 spans 13 amino acids. The germline V and J ends were trimmed by 5 bases and 3 bases, with 9 bases remaining between them. CDR1 is SGHTA and CDR2 is FQGNSA in the germline V gene. CDR3 in DNA: TGTGCCAGCAGCGCCCACGGAACAGATACGCAGTATTTT. As protein: CASSAHGTDTQYF. Full variable domain (outside the CDR3, taken from reference TRBV7-2 and TRBJ2-3): GAGVSQSPSNKVTEKGKDVELRCDPISGHTALYWYRQSLGQGLEFLIYFQGNSAPDKSGLPSDRFSAERTGGSVSTLTIQRTQQEDSAVYLCASSAHGTDTQYFGPGTRLTVL.

The chain joins TRBV29-1 to TRBJ2-7; no clear D gene. CDR1 is SQVTM, CDR2 ANQGSEA, per germline. Trimming removed 2 bases at V and 3 bases at J, with 8 bases between. The length of the CDR3 is 12 residues. In DNA, the CDR3 is TGCAGCGTTGAACAGAGGATCTACGAGCAGTACTTC. This codes for CSVEQRIYEQYF.

The rearrangement links TRBV20-1 to TRBJ2-2, with TRBD1 matching 11 bases. CDR1 is DFQATT and CDR2 is SNEGSKA in the germline V gene (reference sequence). This CDR3 is 15 amino acids long. Unmatched junction bases numbered 4, after V lost 2 bases and J lost 5 bases. Written as DNA, the CDR3 is TGCAGTGCTAGATCAGGGACAGGGGGGACCGGGGAGCTGTTTTTT. Protein product: CSARSGTGGTGELFF.

The J gene is TRBJ2-7, the V gene TRBV20-1; D unclear. Germline loops: CDR1 DFQATT, CDR2 SNEGSKA (reference sequence). The V and J ends lost 1 base and 9 bases respectively, with 19 bases between them. This CDR3 has 14 residues. In nucleotides, the CDR3 is TGCAGTGCTAGAGTGGGTGTGACCACGAAAGGGCAGTACTTC. Amino acid sequence: CSARVGVTTKGQYF.

This clonotype was seen ten or more times. The chain employs TRBV12-3 or TRBV12-4 and TRBJ2-1, with a possible D match to TRBD2 (5 bases). Trimming cost V 1 base and J 4 bases, with 14 bases left between them. The CDR3 consists of 16 residues. CDR3: CASSLESGRGYNEQFF. In DNA form, the CDR3 reads TGTGCCAGCAGTTTAGAATCCGGACGGGGATACAATGAGCAGTTCTTC.

Ten or more counts support this clonotype. The chain has TRBV6-1 and TRBJ2-1; no definite D call. V was pared by 8 bases and J by 8 bases, with 16 bases between. Germline CDR1 and CDR2: MNHNS and SASEGT. The CDR3 is made up of 13 amino acids. CDR3 sequence (DNA): TGTGCCAGCGCGGTGTTGGCTGTCGATGAGCAGTTCTTC. It yields the protein CASAVLAVDEQFF.

The chain uses TRBV20-1 and TRBJ2-5; 7 bases line up with TRBD2. Looked up from germline, CDR1 is DFQATT and CDR2 is SNEGSKA (reference sequence). With V trimmed by 5 bases and J by 3 bases, 3 bases remained unmatched. The CDR3 contains 12 residues. The CDR3 bases are TGCAGTGCTGGGGGGGGAAAAGAGACCCAGTACTTC. It encodes CSAGGGKETQYF.

This clonotype was seen many times. V usage is TRBV4-1 and J usage is TRBJ1-3; perhaps TRBD1 as D (5 bases). The V and J ends lost 5 bases and 0 bases respectively, with 11 bases between them. This CDR3 comprises 15 residues. Germline V gene data show CDR1 as MGHRA and CDR2 as YSYEKL. The CDR3 loop is CASSVQENSGNTIYF. CDR3 nucleotide sequence: TGCGCCAGCAGCGTACAGGAAAACTCTGGAAACACCATATATTTT.

This clonotype was counted between two and nine times. This sequence joins TRBV29-1 and TRBJ2-2, with D possibly TRBD2 on 5 matching bases. Germline CDR1 SQVTM, CDR2 ANQGSEA. The CDR3 loop spans 15 amino acids. V lost 6 bases, J lost 2 bases, and 16 bases lay in between. CDR3 region: CSVTLPGSNTGELFF. Here the CDR3 DNA reads TGCAGCGTCACCCTCCCGGGGAGCAACACCGGGGAGCTGTTTTTT.

This clonotype was counted ten times or more. This chain uses TRBV4-2 with TRBJ2-3; 11 nucleotides match TRBD2. The length of the CDR3 is 18 residues. After removal of 1 base from V and 3 bases from J, the junction contained 9 bases not matched to a gene. The germline CDR1 and CDR2 sequences are LGHNA and YNFKEQ. DNA for the CDR3: TGTGCCAGCAGCCAAGCCGCACTAGCGGGAGTATGGACAGATACGCAGTATTTT. Its protein product is CASSQAALAGVWTDTQYF.

The chain links TRBV3-1 to TRBJ2-2, with D hard to call. The V gene's germline CDR1 is LGHDT and CDR2 YNNKEL (reference sequence). The CDR3 is 14 residues long. Trimming shortened V by 4 bases and J by 1 base, and 7 bases separated the two germline ends. CDR3 nucleotides: TGTGCCAGCAGCCTTTCCTGGAACACCGGGGAGCTGTTTTTT. This codes for CASSLSWNTGELFF.

This clonotype was counted at least ten times. V and J are TRBV12-3 or TRBV12-4 and TRBJ1-1, with TRBD1 matching 7 bases. The junction had 2 bases not matched to a gene; V was cut back by 2 bases and J by 8 bases. This CDR3 is built from 12 residues. The CDR3 DNA reads as TGTGCCAGCAGTTTAATACAGGGGGAAGCTTTCTTT. This encodes CASSLIQGEAFF.

V gene TRBV6-1 combines with J gene TRBJ1-1; possible D gene TRBD1, 6 bases. There are 13 residues in the CDR3. The V gene's germline CDR1 is MNHNS and CDR2 SASEGT. V lost 10 bases and J 0 bases, leaving 12 bases between the germline ends. CDR3: CATWQGLNTEAFF. In DNA form, the CDR3 reads TGTGCCACCTGGCAGGGGCTGAACACTGAAGCTTTCTTT.

There are a few counts of this clonotype. This chain links TRBV12-3 or TRBV12-4 with TRBJ1-1; 7 bases fit TRBD1. Unmatched junction bases numbered 2, after V lost 6 bases and J lost 1 base. The CDR3 runs 13 residues. DNA of the CDR3: TGTGCCAGCAGGACAGGGAAGAACACTGAAGCTTTCTTT. Translation: CASRTGKNTEAFF.

The chain recombines TRBV10-3 with TRBJ1-1; maybe TRBD1 (6 bases). Germline values: CDR1 ENHRY, CDR2 SYGVKD. The CDR3 spans 15 residues. The V and J ends lost 6 bases and 4 bases respectively, with 18 bases between them. This chain's CDR3 is CAIRSDPQGGTEAFF. The CDR3 DNA follows: TGTGCCATCAGAAGTGATCCACAGGGCGGCACTGAAGCTTTCTTT.

The chain links TRBV5-1 to TRBJ2-1; 10 positions match TRBD1. Germline CDR1 is SGHRS and CDR2 is YFSETQ. This CDR3 is 15 amino acids long. With 4 bases clipped from V and 7 bases from J, the junction kept 8 bases outside the gene matches. CDR3 loop: CASSRGQGMGNEQFF. CDR3 nucleotide sequence: TGCGCCAGCAGCCGGGGACAGGGGATGGGTAATGAGCAGTTCTTC.

The table lists this clonotype with a few counts. The chain uses TRBV10-3 and TRBJ2-7; D not resolved. V shed 3 bases and J shed 1 base, with 7 bases lying between them. The CDR3 has 13 amino acids. CDR1 and CDR2 (germline): ENHRY, SYGVKD. The CDR3, as DNA: TGTGCCATCAGTGACTCACCGTCCTACGAGCAGTACTTC. This encodes CAISDSPSYEQYF.

This clonotype was recorded at least ten times. The V and J genes are TRBV11-2 and TRBJ2-5, with D perhaps matching TRBD1 or TRBD2 (6 bases each). The germline V and J ends were trimmed by 5 bases and 3 bases, with 19 bases remaining between them. Germline CDR1 is SGHAT and CDR2 is FQNNGV. This CDR3 comprises 16 residues. The CDR3 loop is CASSTGYGGREETQYF. The CDR3 region has the DNA TGTGCCAGCAGCACCGGGTACGGGGGCCGTGAAGAGACCCAGTACTTC.